This TCR beta chain was sequenced during a study of cytomegalovirus exposure and HLA in healthy donors. It was with 60 Vbeta and 13 Jbeta primers that the PCR ran. Only in-frame clones appear in the TCRdb table, and some are missing; sequencing was by immunoSEQ multiplex PCR. Among about 160,000 clones listed, about 80% were seen once. Germline CDR1 and CDR2: MDHEN and SYDVKM. The CDR3 has 15 residues. J lost 3 bases, V lost 1 base, and 6 bases had no gene match. The TCR was taken from a girl between 5 and 17 years old in good health and CMV-seropositive. The gene calls are TRBV28 and TRBJ2-7; 7 bases map to TRBD2. The sample taken for sequencing was PBMCs. CDR3 sequence: CASSLSGREIYEQYF. The DNA of the CDR3 is TGTGCCAGCAGTTTATCGGGGAGGGAAATCTACGAGCAGTACTTC.